The 7 T cell receptor beta chains presented below share a single source sample, sequenced in a study of cytomegalovirus exposure and HLA in healthy donors. Sequenced by immunoSEQ multiplex PCR; TCRdb stores in-frame clones only, minus some. The sample includes around 100,000 clones, roughly 85% of them seen just once. Sequenced material: PBMCs. The receptors here all came from a man in his late teens or twenties in good health and CMV-seropositive.

The gene calls are TRBV4-2 and TRBJ2-7; tentatively, D is TRBD1 (6 bases). CDR3 length: 13 amino acids. Trimming stripped 0 bases from V and 10 bases from J, with 13 bases between. Germline lookup yields CDR1 LGHNA and CDR2 YNFKEQ. The CDR3 DNA follows: TGTGCCAGCAGCCAAGATGGACAGTCGAGACAGTACTTC. This codes for CASSQDGQSRQYF.

The chain carries TRBV6-6 and TRBJ2-5; 8 nucleotides match TRBD2. Trimming took 7 bases from V and 5 from J; bases not matched to a gene: 9. Germline values: CDR1 MNHNY, CDR2 SVGAGI (reference sequence). This CDR3 has 14 amino acids. The DNA for the CDR3 is TGTGCCAGCACTAGCCCGACTAGCGCGGAGACCCAGTACTTC. Translation gives CASTSPTSAETQYF.

The gene calls are TRBV5-1 and TRBJ2-7; the D gene is possibly TRBD2 (5 bases). The germline V and J ends were trimmed by 2 bases and 11 bases, with 5 bases remaining between them. CDR1 is SGHRS and CDR2 is YFSETQ in the germline V gene. The CDR3 has 9 residues. The CDR3 nucleotides are TGCGCCAGCAGCTTCGGGGAGTACTTC. It specifies CASSFGEYF.

V and J are TRBV9 and TRBJ1-2, with TRBD1 identical over 9 bases. The V gene end was trimmed by 4 bases and the J gene end by 0 bases; junction bases not matched to a gene: 7. The CDR3 spans 16 residues. CDR1 and CDR2 (germline): SGDLS, YYNGEE. This chain's CDR3 is CASSLSGDRANYGYTF. The CDR3 DNA sequence: TGTGCCAGCAGCCTCAGCGGGGACAGGGCTAACTATGGCTACACCTTC.

This clone was picked up a small number of times. This chain links TRBV9 with TRBJ2-2, with TRBD2 identical over 10 bases. From germline, CDR1 is SGDLS and CDR2 YYNGEE. This CDR3 spans 16 amino acids. Trimming at V came to 0 bases and at J to 7 bases, leaving 6 bases not matched to a gene. CDR3 nucleotides: TGTGCCAGCAGCGTAGCGGCTAGCGGGAGTATCGGGGAGCTGTTTTTT. As protein: CASSVAASGSIGELFF. The full variable domain, its missing parts supplied by reference TRBV9 and TRBJ2-2, is DSGVTQTPKHLITATGQRVTLRCSPRSGDLSVYWYQQSLDQGLQFLIQYYNGEERAKGNILERFSAQQFPDLHSELNLSSLELGDSALYFCASSVAASGSIGELFFGEGSRLTVL.

The rearrangement uses TRBV28 and TRBJ2-7; possible D gene TRBD2, 6 bases. V lost 3 bases, J lost 0 bases, and 12 bases lay in between. The CDR3 is 15 amino acids. Germline loops: CDR1 MDHEN, CDR2 SYDVKM. CDR3 loop: CASSFGAGSSYEQYV. The CDR3 bases are TGTGCCAGCAGTTTTGGGGCGGGGAGCTCCTACGAGCAGTACGTC.

J is TRBJ2-2 and V is TRBV7-7; tentatively, D is TRBD1 (6 bases). The CDR3 spans 15 residues. Germline V gene data show CDR1 as SSHAT and CDR2 as FNYEAQ (reference sequence). The V end was cut by 6 bases, the J end by 3 bases, with 14 bases between. In DNA, the CDR3 is TGTGCCAGCAGTTACCGACAGGACTACACCGGGGAGCTGTTTTTT. It translates to CASSYRQDYTGELFF.